These 23 T cell receptor beta chains came from one sample sequenced in a study of blood T cell repertoires in COVID-19. The repertoire was sequenced with immunoSEQ multiplex PCR; TCRdb's copy has only in-frame clones and lacks some. Among more than 150,000 clones listed, 78% were seen once. Material: peripheral blood. The receptor source for this set is a woman of 80 years or more with active or convalescent COVID-19.

The V and J genes are TRBV6-5 and TRBJ2-3; D gene unclear. This CDR3 is 12 amino acids long. V was pared by 4 bases and J by 6 bases, with 8 bases between. Germline V gene lookup returns CDR1 MNHEY and CDR2 SVGAGI. CDR3 in amino acids: CASSSNSDTQYF. CDR3 sequence (DNA): TGTGCCAGCAGTTCAAACAGCGATACGCAGTATTTT.

The chain carries TRBV14 and TRBJ2-2; 8 positions match TRBD1. Germline-derived CDR1 and CDR2 are SGHDN and FVKESK. The CDR3 has 16 residues. V lost 4 bases to trimming and J lost 0 bases; unmatched junction nucleotides: 4. CDR3 sequence (DNA): TGTGCCAGCAGCCTAAGACAGGGGTCGAACACCGGGGAGCTGTTTTTT. Its protein is CASSLRQGSNTGELFF. Together with reference TRBV14 and TRBJ2-2, the CDR3 gives the full variable domain: EAGVTQFPSHSVIEKGQTVTLRCDPISGHDNLYWYRRVMGKEIKFLLHFVKESKQDESGMPNNRFLAERTGGTYSTLKVQPAELEDSGVYFCASSLRQGSNTGELFFGEGSRLTVL.

This clone was picked up one time. The chain carries TRBV2 and TRBJ2-2, with D unclear. The CDR3 consists of 15 residues. Germline CDR1 SNHLY, CDR2 FYNNEI. V lost 0 bases and J lost 8, with 13 bases in between. CDR3 loop: CASSEALQFGGELFF. CDR3 in DNA: TGTGCCAGCAGTGAAGCGCTTCAGTTCGGGGGGGAGCTGTTTTTT.

This chain joins TRBV18 and TRBJ1-2; D is possibly TRBD1 (5 bases). This CDR3 has 14 amino acids. V lost 3 bases and J lost 3, with 11 bases in between. Germline CDR1 reads KGHSH; CDR2 reads LQKENI. CDR3 residues: CASSPQRGYYGYTF. The CDR3 DNA is TGTGCCAGCTCACCGCAACGGGGGTACTATGGCTACACCTTC.

The chain has TRBV11-2 and TRBJ1-4, with D maybe TRBD1 (5 bases). With 0 bases removed from V and 13 bases from J, the gap between germline ends came to 9 bases. The CDR3 loop spans 12 amino acids. Germline values: CDR1 SGHAT, CDR2 FQNNGV. This CDR3 reads CASSLEGGLLFF. The CDR3 region has the DNA TGTGCCAGCAGCTTAGAGGGGGGTTTACTGTTTTTT.

The chain joins TRBV18 to TRBJ2-5; 7 bases are a match to TRBD2. CDR1 and CDR2 (germline): KGHSH, LQKENI. J lost 5 bases, V lost 1 base, and 4 bases had no gene match. The CDR3 is 14 residues long. The CDR3 bases are TGTGCCAGCTCACCACTTCTTAGCGGGGAGACCCAGTACTTC. Residues: CASSPLLSGETQYF.

This clone has a handful of counts. The gene calls are TRBV7-8 and TRBJ2-3; D is possibly TRBD1 (6 bases). The CDR3 contains 16 residues. Germline V lookup: CDR1 SGHVS, CDR2 FQNEAQ. With 3 bases removed from V and 6 bases from J, the gap between germline ends came to 19 bases. The CDR3 spells CASSLGFLGAADTQYF. The CDR3 DNA reads as TGTGCCAGCAGCTTGGGCTTTTTGGGGGCGGCGGATACGCAGTATTTT.

The chain employs TRBV2 and TRBJ1-5, with 7 bases lining up with TRBD1. The CDR3 runs to 15 residues. Germline-derived CDR1 and CDR2 are SNHLY and FYNNEI. Trimming cost V 6 bases and J 2 bases; bases outside gene matches: 7. Here the CDR3 reads CASREQGLGNQPQHF. The CDR3 region has the DNA TGTGCCAGCAGAGAACAGGGGTTGGGCAATCAGCCCCAGCATTTT.

This clone occurred a few times. The genes are TRBV11-2 and TRBJ2-1; 7 nucleotides agree with TRBD1. The CDR3 extends over 16 amino acids. V trimming: 5 bases; J trimming: 0 bases; junction bases outside the gene matches: 7. Germline lookup yields CDR1 SGHAT and CDR2 FQNNGV. For the CDR3, the DNA is TGTGCCAGCAGCCCCCGGGCAGGGGGCTCCTACAATGAGCAGTTCTTC. Residues: CASSPRAGGSYNEQFF.

CDR3 bases: TGCGCCAGCAGCTTGGGGGGCTACACAGATACGCAGTATTTT. Its protein product is CASSLGGYTDTQYF. V is TRBV5-1 and J is TRBJ2-3; D might be TRBD1 (5 bases). The CDR3 is 14 residues long. Germline CDR1 and CDR2: SGHRS and YFSETQ. Trimming stripped 0 bases from V and 2 bases from J, with 7 bases between. Full variable domain (outside the CDR3, taken from reference TRBV5-1 and TRBJ2-3): KAGVTQTPRYLIKTRGQQVTLSCSPISGHRSVSWYQQTPGQGLQFLFEYFSETQRNKGNFPGRFSGRQFSNSRSEMNVSTLELGDSALYLCASSLGGYTDTQYFGPGTRLTVL.

The genes are TRBV9 and TRBJ1-4; tentative D call: TRBD1 (6 bases). The CDR3 contains 21 residues. Germline CDR1 is SGDLS and CDR2 is YYNGEE. V gave up 0 bases and J gave up 7 bases, with 31 bases separating them. CDR3 sequence (DNA): TGTGCCAGCAGCGTAGAGAACGGGTTGCCCTGGGAGGGGGGGACGAGTGAAAAACTGTTTTTT. Protein: CASSVENGLPWEGGTSEKLFF.

The chain carries TRBV6-5 and TRBJ1-4, with TRBD1 identical over 7 bases. This CDR3 spans 14 amino acids. Germline V CDR1 and CDR2: MNHEY, SVGAGI. V lost 7 bases to trimming and J lost 6 bases; unmatched junction nucleotides: 8. This chain's CDR3 is CASTRDSSYEKLFF. CDR3 DNA sequence: TGTGCCAGCACCCGGGACAGCAGTTATGAAAAACTGTTTTTT.

This clone was observed many times. The chain couples TRBV7-8 to TRBJ2-7, with TRBD1 matching 11 bases. The CDR3 covers 14 residues. V was pared by 5 bases and J by 4 bases, with 4 bases of the junction left unmatched. Germline V gene lookup returns CDR1 SGHVS and CDR2 FQNEAQ. This CDR3 reads CASSIGQGAYEQYF. The CDR3 DNA follows: TGTGCCAGCAGCATCGGACAGGGGGCATACGAGCAGTACTTC.

This clone was detected once. The gene calls are TRBV19 and TRBJ1-2; TRBD1 matches 9 bases. The V segment lost 3 bases and the J segment 4 bases; nucleotides outside the gene matches: 6. CDR1 and CDR2 (germline): LNHDA, SQIVND (reference sequence). This CDR3 comprises 15 residues. In DNA, the CDR3 is TGTGCCAGTAGTATGGTCACAGGGGGCATCTATGGCTACACCTTC. Translation: CASSMVTGGIYGYTF.

This chain uses TRBV3-1 (or the pseudogene TRBV3-2) with TRBJ2-3, with D perhaps matching TRBD2 (6 bases). Germline V gene lookup returns CDR1 LGHDT and CDR2 YNNKEL (reference sequence). Trimming left V 5 bases short and J 10 bases short, with 13 bases between. The CDR3 is 12 residues long. This chain's CDR3 is CASSGGSLPQYF. The CDR3 DNA follows: TGTGCCAGCAGCGGAGGGAGCTTGCCGCAGTATTTT.

The chain combines TRBV12-3 or TRBV12-4 with TRBJ1-5; TRBD1 might be the D (6 bases). Trimming left V 5 bases short and J 6 bases short, with 11 bases between. CDR3 length: 13 amino acids. The CDR3 DNA reads as TGTGCCAGCAGTCGGACAGAGGGTCAGCCCCAGCATTTT. It encodes CASSRTEGQPQHF.

The genes are TRBV7-9 and TRBJ1-2; D is unclear. Germline CDR1 reads SEHNR; CDR2 reads FQNEAQ (reference sequence). V gave up 2 bases and J gave up 1 base, with 14 bases separating them. This CDR3 comprises 16 residues. The CDR3: CASSLFNRESNYGYTF. The CDR3 DNA reads TGTGCCAGCAGCTTATTTAATAGGGAGAGTAACTATGGCTACACCTTC.

The chain has TRBV9 and TRBJ2-5, with D perhaps matching TRBD2 (5 bases). Germline CDR1 and CDR2: SGDLS and YYNGEE. V gave up 4 bases and J gave up 9 bases, with 13 bases separating them. The length of the CDR3 is 12 residues. The CDR3 loop reads CASSSGGESQYF. CDR3 DNA: TGTGCCAGCAGCAGCGGCGGTGAGTCCCAGTACTTC.

The chain links TRBV2 to TRBJ2-5; the D gene is possibly TRBD1 (5 bases). Germline values: CDR1 SNHLY, CDR2 FYNNEI. V lost 5 bases to trimming and J lost 5 bases, with 9 bases between them. The CDR3 sequence is 12 residues long. The CDR3: CASSTNRETQYF. In nucleotides, the CDR3 is TGTGCCAGCAGTACCAACAGGGAGACCCAGTACTTC. The whole variable domain, remainder taken from reference TRBV2 and TRBJ2-5, is EPEVTQTPSHQVTQMGQEVILRCVPISNHLYFYWYRQILGQKVEFLVSFYNNEISEKSEIFDDQFSVERPDGSNFTLKIRSTKLEDSAMYFCASSTNRETQYFGPGTRLLVL.

The V gene is TRBV12-3 or TRBV12-4, the J gene TRBJ2-1; D perhaps matches TRBD2 (5 bases). V was trimmed by 6 bases and J by 12 bases, leaving 18 bases between them. This CDR3 is 13 amino acids long. The CDR3 spells CASSRGGSRGQFF. CDR3 nucleotides: TGTGCCAGCAGCCGCGGTGGCAGCCGGGGGCAGTTCTTC.

This clone showed up just once. This chain joins TRBV2 and TRBJ1-1; D unresolved. V was pared by 5 bases and J by 3 bases, with 13 bases between. CDR3 length: 14 amino acids. Germline lookup yields CDR1 SNHLY and CDR2 FYNNEI. In DNA, the CDR3 is TGTGCCAGCAGTCCTGAAAGCGGGTACACTGAAGCTTTCTTT. It codes for CASSPESGYTEAFF. Based on the CDR3 plus reference TRBV2 and TRBJ1-1, the full variable domain is EPEVTQTPSHQVTQMGQEVILRCVPISNHLYFYWYRQILGQKVEFLVSFYNNEISEKSEIFDDQFSVERPDGSNFTLKIRSTKLEDSAMYFCASSPESGYTEAFFGQGTRLTVV.

This clone has a handful of counts. This chain connects TRBV27 to TRBJ2-3; D remains unclear. There are 18 residues in the CDR3. The germline V and J ends were trimmed by 3 bases and 0 bases, with 19 bases remaining between them. Germline values: CDR1 MNHEY, CDR2 SMNVEV (reference sequence). The CDR3 here is CASSFFGPIPTSTDTQYF. The DNA of the CDR3 is TGTGCCAGCAGTTTCTTTGGCCCGATACCGACTAGCACAGATACGCAGTATTTT.

The rearrangement uses TRBV7-2 and TRBJ1-4; D call uncertain. This CDR3 is built from 16 residues. V lost 3 bases, J lost 4 bases, and 15 bases lay in between. Germline lookup yields CDR1 SGHTA and CDR2 FQGNSA. Here the CDR3 DNA reads TGTGCCAGCAGCTTGACACTCACTTACAGTAATGAAAAACTGTTTTTT. Protein sequence: CASSLTLTYSNEKLFF.